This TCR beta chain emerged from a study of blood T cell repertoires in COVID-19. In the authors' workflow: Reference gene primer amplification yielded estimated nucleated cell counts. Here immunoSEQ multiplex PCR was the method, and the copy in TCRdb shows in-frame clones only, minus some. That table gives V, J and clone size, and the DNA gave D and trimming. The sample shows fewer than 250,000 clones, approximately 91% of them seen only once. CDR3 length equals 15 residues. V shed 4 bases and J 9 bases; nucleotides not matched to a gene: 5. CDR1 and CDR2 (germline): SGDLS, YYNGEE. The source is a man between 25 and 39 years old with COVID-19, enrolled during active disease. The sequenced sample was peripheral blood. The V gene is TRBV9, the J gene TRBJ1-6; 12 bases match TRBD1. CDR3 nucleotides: TGTGCCAGCAGCTTTCGGGGACAGGGGGCTTCACCCCTCCACTTT. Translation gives CASSFRGQGASPLHF.